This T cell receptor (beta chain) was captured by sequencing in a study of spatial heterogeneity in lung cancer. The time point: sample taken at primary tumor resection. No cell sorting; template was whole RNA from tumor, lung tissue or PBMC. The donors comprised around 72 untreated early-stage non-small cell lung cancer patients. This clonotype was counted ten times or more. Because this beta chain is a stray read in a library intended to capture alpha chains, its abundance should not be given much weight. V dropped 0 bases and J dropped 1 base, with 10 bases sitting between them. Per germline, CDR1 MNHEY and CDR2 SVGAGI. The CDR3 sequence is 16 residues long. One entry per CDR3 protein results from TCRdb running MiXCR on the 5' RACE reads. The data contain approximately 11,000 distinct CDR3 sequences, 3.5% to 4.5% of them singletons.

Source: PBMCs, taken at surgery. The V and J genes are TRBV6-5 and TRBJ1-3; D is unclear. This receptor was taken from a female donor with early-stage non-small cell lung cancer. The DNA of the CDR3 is TGTGCCAGCAGTTACTCTAGATCGGGTTCTGGAAACACCATATATTTT. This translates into CASSYSRSGSGNTIYF.